Presented here are 3 T cell receptor beta chains from one specimen sequenced in a study of vaccination and CD4 T cells after COVID-19 (dated by TCRdb to 2022 to 2024). Library prep was done by PCR. TCRdb shows the sequencer as Illumina iSeq 100. TCR sequencing of DNA from cultured CD4+ T cells used the Oncomine TCR Beta short-read assay at the Johns Hopkins FTIC core. TCRdb reanalyzed the raw reads on its own, using fastp at Q25 for trimming and MiXCR for clone calling, and kept in-frame beta chains. CDR3 protein sequences are deduplicated, and each keeps its most common genes and DNA. For this sample there are approximately 12,000 distinct CDR3 sequences; approximately 64% appear just once. The ten most abundant clones make up about 8% of the sample. The meaning of the sample's treatment or condition label: approximately 9-day PBMC culture with coronavirus spike peptide pools or control peptides (ViraFEST assay).

These TCRs are of unknown antigen specificity. Input material: CD4+ T cells from blood, cultured in vitro. The origin of the receptors is a human donor who had recovered from COVID-19.

The chain carries TRBV15 and TRBJ1-5; no firm D call. This CDR3 comprises 15 residues. Trimming shortened V by 0 bases and J by 0 bases, and 6 bases separated the two germline ends. The germline V gene encodes CDR1 LNHNV and CDR2 YYDKDF (reference sequence). CDR3 nucleotide sequence: TGTGCCACCAGCAGAGAGGGTTATAGCAATCAGCCCCAGCATTTT. This encodes CATSREGYSNQPQHF.

The chain carries TRBV3-1 and TRBJ1-5, with a possible D match to TRBD1 (5 bases). Germline CDR1 reads LGHDT; CDR2 reads YNNKEL (reference sequence). Between the trimmed V and J ends, which lost 3 bases and 2 bases, there was a span of 14 bases. CDR3 length: 16 residues. The CDR3 nucleotides read TGTGCCAGCAGCCAGACTGCAGGGTTAGGCAATCAGCCCCAGCATTTT. Its protein is CASSQTAGLGNQPQHF.

The chain has TRBV6-1 and TRBJ2-6; perhaps TRBD2 as D (5 bases). The CDR3 runs 15 residues. Trimming shortened V by 6 bases and J by 0 bases, and 9 bases separated the two germline ends. CDR1 and CDR2 from the germline V gene are MNHNS and SASEGT. CDR3 amino acids: CASSSGLSGANVLTF. CDR3 coding DNA: TGTGCCAGCAGCTCAGGACTCTCTGGGGCCAACGTCCTGACTTTC.